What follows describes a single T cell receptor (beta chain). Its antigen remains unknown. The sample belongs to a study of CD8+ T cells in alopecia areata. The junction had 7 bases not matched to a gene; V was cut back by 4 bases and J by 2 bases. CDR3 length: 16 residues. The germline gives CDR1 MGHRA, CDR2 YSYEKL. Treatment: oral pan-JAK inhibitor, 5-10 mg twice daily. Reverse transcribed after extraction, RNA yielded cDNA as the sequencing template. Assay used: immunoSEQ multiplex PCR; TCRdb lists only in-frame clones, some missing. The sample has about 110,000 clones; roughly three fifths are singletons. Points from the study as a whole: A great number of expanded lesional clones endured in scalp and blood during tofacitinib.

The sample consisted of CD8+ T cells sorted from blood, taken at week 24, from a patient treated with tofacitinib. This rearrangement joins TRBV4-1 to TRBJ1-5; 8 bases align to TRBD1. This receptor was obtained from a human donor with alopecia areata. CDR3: CASSPLPGQGNQPQHF. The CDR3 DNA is TGCGCCAGCAGCCCGCTACCGGGACAGGGCAATCAGCCCCAGCATTTT.